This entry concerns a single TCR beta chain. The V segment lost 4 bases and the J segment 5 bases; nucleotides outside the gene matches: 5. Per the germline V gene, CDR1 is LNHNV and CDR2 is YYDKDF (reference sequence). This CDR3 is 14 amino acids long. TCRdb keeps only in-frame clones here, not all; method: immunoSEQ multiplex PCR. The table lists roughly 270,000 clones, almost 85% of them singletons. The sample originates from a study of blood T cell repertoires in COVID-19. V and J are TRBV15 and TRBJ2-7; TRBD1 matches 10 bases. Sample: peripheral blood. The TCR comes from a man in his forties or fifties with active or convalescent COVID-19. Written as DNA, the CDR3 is TGTGCCACCAGCACCCGGGACAGGGGCCACGAGCAGTACTTC. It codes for CATSTRDRGHEQYF.